The source of this TCR beta chain is a study of blood T cell repertoires in COVID-19. Looking at the study overall: Researchers got acute and convalescent COVID-19 samples from the United States, Italy and Spain. Nucleic acid was either cDNA or gDNA, and it came from T cells, B-cell-depleted T cells, or PBMCs.

In the original analysis: Reference gene primers were amplified, and this amplification served to estimate nucleated cell counts. TCRdb's copy holds only in-frame clones and misses some; the assay was immunoSEQ multiplex PCR. That table supplies the V and J calls and clone size; D and trimming were determined from the DNA. Seen here are more than 85,000 clones, about 71% observed once, and the top ten hold about 4%. The table lists this clone with a count of one. This CDR3 has 18 amino acids. Deletions cut 1 base from V and 1 base from J, with 19 bases between. The germline gives CDR1 SEHNR, CDR2 FQNEAQ (reference sequence).

V gene TRBV7-9 combines with J gene TRBJ1-1; no definite D call. Sequenced input: peripheral blood. The receptor comes from a woman aged 45 to 65 with acute or convalescent COVID-19. This CDR3 reads CASSLVSGREEGNTEAFF. CDR3 in DNA: TGTGCCAGCAGCTTAGTAAGTGGGAGGGAAGAGGGGAACACTGAAGCTTTCTTT.